This T cell receptor beta chain stems from a study of metastatic and nonmetastatic thyroid tumors. At least ten counts were recorded for this clone. The antigen is undetermined. All patients reached thyroid surgery having received no treatment beforehand. As handled by the study authors: Building a distant-metastasis classifier for papillary thyroid cancer drew on CDR3 differences across clinicopathological groups. TCRdb re-called clones from the PCR reads using MiXCR. The V and J calls shown here were made by TCRdb, not taken from the authors' results. Among 30,000 to 35,000 clones listed, roughly 15% were seen once. Study-level results: It was reportedly found that TCR beta diversity was significantly higher in malignant thyroid tumors than in benign nodules, a difference seen in both blood and tumor samples.

This clonotype was obtained from a female donor with papillary thyroid cancer or a benign thyroid nodule (not recorded which). Some clones in this sample may be carry-over from other donors' samples. The material sequenced was blood.

The CDR3 region has the DNA TGTGCCTGCGGGGGGTCTGTCGGCACAGATACGCAGTATTTT. Protein: CACGGSVGTDTQYF. The chain uses TRBV7-9 and TRBJ2-3; TRBD2 agrees at 8 bases. This CDR3 spans 14 amino acids. CDR1 and CDR2 from the germline V gene are SEHNR and FQNEAQ (reference sequence). V lost 11 bases and J lost 1; bases outside the gene matches: 8. Filled out from reference TRBV7-9 and TRBJ2-3, the complete variable domain reads DTGVSQNPRHKITKRGQNVTFRCDPISEHNRLYWYRQTLGQGPEFLTYFQNEAQLEKSRLLSDRFSAERPKGSFSTLEIQRTEQGDSAMYLCACGGSVGTDTQYFGPGTRLTVL.